Listed here are 20 T cell receptor beta chains from one sample, sequenced in a study of shared clonotypes between healthy human individuals. CD45RO-negative, CCR7-selected cells formed the naive CD8 fraction, which excluded terminally differentiated effector memory CD45RA+ cells. TCRdb's copy holds only in-frame clones and misses some; the assay was immunoSEQ multiplex PCR. The table records roughly 1,800,000 clones, about 95% of them present only once. Sample: naive CD8+ T cells sorted from blood. The receptors stem from a man in his late teens or twenties in good health.

This chain connects TRBV5-1 to TRBJ1-3; D may be TRBD1 (5 bases). There are 15 residues in the CDR3. Germline V gene lookup returns CDR1 SGHRS and CDR2 YFSETQ. Between the trimmed V and J ends, which lost 5 bases and 0 bases, there was a span of 12 bases. CDR3 loop: CASSQQGSSGNTIYF. The CDR3 DNA sequence: TGCGCCAGCAGTCAGCAGGGATCCTCTGGAAACACCATATATTTT.

The V gene is TRBV7-2, the J gene TRBJ2-3, with TRBD2 matching 7 bases. The V gene end was trimmed by 7 bases and the J gene end by 6 bases; junction bases not matched to a gene: 4. The CDR3 contains 12 residues. The V gene's germline CDR1 is SGHTA and CDR2 FQGNSA. CDR3 sequence reads: CASMGLTDTQYF. CDR3 nucleotide sequence: TGTGCCAGCATGGGACTAACGGATACGCAGTATTTT.

CDR3 in DNA: TGCGCCAGCAGCTTGGAAGGAGGTATGGAGACCCAGTACTTC. Residues: CASSLEGGMETQYF. This sequence joins TRBV5-1 and TRBJ2-5, with D possibly matching TRBD2 (5 bases). Trimming cost V 0 bases and J 5 bases, with 11 bases left between them. CDR3 size: 14 residues. CDR1 and CDR2 (germline): SGHRS, YFSETQ.

In the case of this clone: The sample contains more than one DNA sequence encoding this CDR3. The chain couples TRBV5-1 to TRBJ2-1, with D perhaps TRBD2 (6 bases). The CDR3 length is 12 residues. V was cut by 4 bases and J by 7 bases, with 9 bases left in between. Germline lookup yields CDR1 SGHRS and CDR2 YFSETQ. The CDR3 loop reads CASSLGGNEQFF. CDR3 coding DNA: TGCGCCAGCAGCCTGGGGGGTAATGAGCAGTTCTTC.

The gene calls are TRBV7-9 and TRBJ1-2; D remains ambiguous. The germline V and J ends were trimmed by 6 bases and 4 bases, with 15 bases remaining between them. The V gene's germline CDR1 is SEHNR and CDR2 FQNEAQ (reference sequence). The CDR3 is made up of 14 amino acids. The CDR3 DNA reads as TGTGCCAGCAGACCCCAGGAGAACCTCTATGGCTACACCTTC. Protein: CASRPQENLYGYTF.

The gene calls are TRBV5-4 and TRBJ2-1; TRBD2 is a possible D gene (6 bases). CDR3 length: 14 residues. Germline assignment: CDR1 SGHNT and CDR2 YYREEE (reference sequence). Trimming removed 6 bases at V and 1 base at J, with 11 bases between. The DNA for the CDR3 is TGTGCCAGCACCTGGGCGGGGTCCTACAATGAGCAGTTCTTC. It encodes CASTWAGSYNEQFF.

The chain carries TRBV18 and TRBJ2-7, with D hard to call. The CDR3 is 15 residues long. Germline V lookup: CDR1 KGHSH, CDR2 LQKENI. The V gene lost 0 bases and the J gene lost 3 bases, with 12 bases spanning the gap. CDR3 region: CASSPPEGLGYEQYF. In DNA form, the CDR3 reads TGTGCCAGCTCACCACCGGAAGGTTTAGGCTACGAGCAGTACTTC.

The chain links TRBV5-1 to TRBJ2-7; 7 nucleotides line up with TRBD2. The V and J ends lost 4 bases and 7 bases, in that order; junction bases with no gene match: 17. CDR3 size: 16 residues. In germline, CDR1 is SGHRS, CDR2 YFSETQ. The CDR3: CASSPAGTATFAEQYF. The CDR3 DNA reads as TGCGCCAGCAGCCCAGCGGGGACCGCCACCTTCGCGGAGCAGTACTTC.

The genes are TRBV28 and TRBJ1-2; 8 bases match TRBD1. The CDR3 has 15 residues. V dropped 3 bases and J dropped 5; count of bases not matched to a gene: 8. The germline gives CDR1 MDHEN, CDR2 SYDVKM. The CDR3 sequence is CASSFRAGGAYGYTF. The CDR3 DNA sequence: TGTGCCAGCAGTTTTAGGGCAGGGGGCGCGTATGGCTACACCTTC.

This rearrangement joins TRBV13 to TRBJ1-1, with unresolved D. Per the germline V gene, CDR1 is PRHDT and CDR2 is FYEKMQ (reference sequence). The CDR3 is 13 residues long. Trimming pared 3 bases from V and 3 bases from J, leaving 8 bases between. The CDR3 DNA follows: TGTGCCAGCAGCTTTGTTGGGGACACTGAAGCTTTCTTT. The encoded protein is CASSFVGDTEAFF.

The chain uses TRBV29-1 and TRBJ2-2, with 7 bases identical to TRBD1. There are 13 residues in the CDR3. J was trimmed by 4 bases and V by 7 bases; bases with no gene match: 6. Germline V gene data show CDR1 as SQVTM and CDR2 as ANQGSEA. The CDR3 DNA reads as TGCAGCGCTCTACAGGGGAGCACCGGGGAGCTGTTTTTT. Protein product: CSALQGSTGELFF.

This clone was seen a single time. The chain is built from TRBV5-4 and TRBJ2-1; weak D call: TRBD2 (6 bases). V lost 0 bases and J lost 6, with 10 bases in between. The CDR3 is made up of 14 amino acids. Germline loops: CDR1 SGHNT, CDR2 YYREEE (reference sequence). The CDR3 DNA reads TGTGCCAGCAGCTTGGTCCCGGAGGGCAATGAGCAGTTCTTC. Translated: CASSLVPEGNEQFF.

The chain uses TRBV4-1 and TRBJ2-7; either TRBD1 or TRBD2 may fit D (6 bases each). The CDR3 is 17 amino acids. V dropped 1 base and J dropped 0 bases, with 16 bases sitting between them. The germline V gene has CDR1 MGHRA and CDR2 YSYEKL. The CDR3 DNA reads as TGCGCCAGCAGCCAAGGGGTGGGGGGCCTCCCCTCCTACGAGCAGTACTTC. Its protein is CASSQGVGGLPSYEQYF.

A single count supports this clone. The chain has TRBV7-6 and TRBJ2-1; D is unclear. V lost 4 bases to trimming and J lost 1 base, with 5 bases between them. This CDR3 is built from 13 residues. Germline CDR1 and CDR2: SGHVS and FNYEAQ. CDR3 amino acids: CASSSVSYNEQFF. CDR3 coding DNA: TGTGCCAGCAGCTCCGTTTCCTACAATGAGCAGTTCTTC.

Only one count was recorded for this clone. The rearrangement uses TRBV6-6 and TRBJ2-7; 7 bases match TRBD1. Germline V CDR1 and CDR2: MNHNY, SVGAGI (reference sequence). The length of the CDR3 is 12 residues. V dropped 7 bases and J dropped 3; count of bases not matched to a gene: 3. The CDR3: CASTGQSYEQYF. For the CDR3, the DNA is TGTGCCAGCACGGGACAGAGCTACGAGCAGTACTTC.

The V gene is TRBV30, the J gene TRBJ2-1; D is unclear. This CDR3 is built from 12 residues. The V gene lost 1 base and the J gene lost 9 bases, with 10 bases spanning the gap. Germline loops: CDR1 GTSNPN, CDR2 SVGIG (reference sequence). The CDR3, as DNA: TGTGCCTGGAGTGAACCCGACATTGAGCAGTTCTTC. Translating it yields CAWSEPDIEQFF.

This clone was counted between two and nine times. The chain carries TRBV4-1 and TRBJ2-7; no clear D gene. CDR3 length equals 13 residues. V dropped 0 bases and J dropped 3 bases, with 6 bases sitting between them. Germline CDR1 MGHRA, CDR2 YSYEKL. CDR3 protein: CASSQEPDYEQYF. CDR3 nucleotides: TGCGCCAGCAGCCAAGAACCCGACTACGAGCAGTACTTC.

In the case of this clone: Within the sample, other DNA sequences also encode this same CDR3. The chain carries TRBV11-2 and TRBJ2-7; D is undetermined. V lost 0 bases and J lost 1, with 7 bases in between. CDR1 and CDR2 (germline): SGHAT, FQNNGV. The CDR3 loop spans 14 amino acids. CDR3 sequence reads: CASSLDPSSYEQYF. The CDR3, as DNA: TGTGCCAGCAGCTTAGACCCGAGTTCCTACGAGCAGTACTTC. Drawing the rest from reference TRBV11-2 and TRBJ2-7, the complete variable domain is EAGVAQSPRYKIIEKRQSVAFWCNPISGHATLYWYQQILGQGPKLLIQFQNNGVVDDSQLPKDRFSAERLKGVDSTLKIQPAKLEDSAVYLCASSLDPSSYEQYFGPGTRLTVT.

The chain links TRBV9 to TRBJ2-1; 7 nucleotides agree with TRBD1. Germline V gene sequence: CDR1 SGDLS, CDR2 YYNGEE. This CDR3 spans 15 amino acids. V trimming: 2 bases; J trimming: 3 bases; junction bases outside the gene matches: 5. The chain's CDR3 is CASSVSGTDYNEQFF. In DNA, the CDR3 is TGTGCCAGCAGCGTGTCCGGGACAGACTACAATGAGCAGTTCTTC.

In DNA form, the CDR3 reads TGTGCCAGCAGTTACTCGCCGGGGGGCGTCGGCACTGAAGCTTTCTTT. Protein: CASSYSPGGVGTEAFF. This chain uses TRBV6-5 with TRBJ1-1; a weak D match, TRBD1 (6 bases). Trimming pared 0 bases from V and 4 bases from J, leaving 15 bases between. The germline V gene encodes CDR1 MNHEY and CDR2 SVGAGI. The CDR3 spans 16 residues.